This T cell receptor (beta chain) was recorded in a study of cytomegalovirus exposure and HLA in healthy donors (dated by TCRdb to about 2017). With regard to the full study: In an earlier analysis of under 600 of the donors, 250 to 300 Gb of sequence data and 120 million or so unique TCR beta sequences from 180 million or so T cells were reported. Roughly 300 gigabases of sequencing data and roughly 81 million unique TCR sequences made up an early release that covered under 750 HLA-typed donors. Of the 300 to 500 genotyped donors, more than 75% were placed in the genetic ancestry cluster associated with self-reported Caucasian donors. The study aimed to test whether cataloging public T cell receptors could reveal signatures of past pathogen exposure. The study used immunosequencing to profile the T cell repertoires of more than 650 subjects and linked those repertoires to cytomegalovirus serostatus. In addition to the first cohort of several hundred subjects, a separate validation cohort of approximately 130 different subjects was used. High-throughput TCR immunosequencing, statistical association of individual TCRs with disease status, and machine learning were combined to predict cytomegalovirus infection status. To study patterns of TCR occurrence, a later analysis re-analyzed previously published TCR beta repertoires from several hundred donors and added high-resolution HLA genotyping. Rather than drawing on any new phenotypic data, the later analysis identified candidate immune exposures from TCR beta sequences and the way those sequences occurred across donors. An earlier analysis of several hundred of the donors applied high-throughput TCR beta sequencing to assess whether each TCR beta V gene segment acted as functional or pseudogenic. Alongside the repertoire data, information on donor age, sex, ethnicity and CMV serostatus was compiled. A later genetic analysis took genome-wide SNP genotypes for about three fifths of the 666 donors and used that subset as a discovery cohort. All discovery cohort repertoires had been generated on a single sequencing platform. Both class I and class II loci were covered by HLA typing, at four-digit resolution. The number of donors typed differed by locus, with about 629-630 for A, B, C, DRB1 and DQB1, over 500 for DQA1, 600 to 610 for DPA1, and some 450 for DPB1. Roughly 5 DR-DQ haplotypes were handled as single units for association and clustering because linkage in the cohort was strong. Among about 360 genotyped donors of the cohort, an average of about 240,000 unique TCR beta nucleotide sequences were sequenced per donor, 15% to 20% of them non-productive. The study at large found these results: In a later genetic analysis, a missense DCLRE1C variant was associated with V-gene and J-gene trimming of TCR beta chains, and the association was replicated in an independent cohort. Most TCR sequences were seen in very few donors, while some public TCRs were found in many individuals. The 87-base-pair reads could not distinguish some IMGT-functional V segments, including TRBV6-2 and TRBV6-3, so those segments were excluded. A further reported finding was that TCR beta sequences accurately predicted the HLA-A and HLA-B alleles for most subjects in the first cohort. A later analysis found that most CMV-associated TCR beta chains appeared HLA-restricted, with HLA associations seemingly driven largely by CMV exposure. For the cohort, immune exposure information was limited to CMV serostatus. The presence/absence analyses assumed that sequencing depth was roughly uniform across donors, and that assumption may not be true. A group of highly shared sequence variants was considered likely to be a technical artifact of the sequencing pipeline. In the study, around 150 TCR beta chains were listed as associated with cytomegalovirus. A later analysis found that HLA-associated TCR beta chains were more clonally expanded and had lower generation probabilities than equally common non-associated chains. Correlated functional status among segregating V segments might be attributable to linkage disequilibrium, but an unknown experimental factor could not be ruled out. A few of the identified cytomegalovirus-associated TCR beta chains were confirmed in vitro to be specific for cytomegalovirus antigens. The authors suggested that the approach could potentially be extended to other disease states and immunological phenotypes. In a later analysis, several top co-occurrence clusters were reported to appear linked to parvovirus B19, influenza, CMV and Epstein-Barr virus. The classifier was reported to diagnose cytomegalovirus status with high specificity and sensitivity in both the original cohort and the validation cohort. Assigning TCR associations to individual alleles was difficult when HLA alleles, especially DR and DQ, strongly co-occurred. According to a later genetic analysis, donors in an Asian-associated ancestry cluster had fewer N-insertions in productive TCRs than the approximately 710-donor mean. In a later analysis, TCR association rates were found to vary across HLA loci, with the most associated TCRs seen for DRB1 alleles and the fewest for HLA-C alleles. Because some donors lacked HLA typing at each locus, the association tests relied only on the typed subset. Roughly 17 rarely observed V segments, including chromosome 9 orphons, were excluded from the earlier analysis of some 590 of the donors because counts were too low. An earlier analysis of several hundred of the donors showed that most TCR beta V segments appeared in productive rearrangements either about 87% or about 30% of the time, which broadly matched IMGT annotations. A later analysis associated 16,951 TCR beta sequences with specific HLA alleles at a false discovery rate of 0.05. In this cohort, only TCR beta chains were sequenced, and detectable features were limited by the absence of alpha or paired-chain data.

This clone was observed once. Its antigen remains undetermined. No much larger clonotype is one base removed from it; base qualities were not supplied. The cohort was made up of 500 to 800 healthy bone marrow donors. At the time of sampling, all cohort members were nominally healthy, though unrecorded immune exposures were likely present. The donor tested CMV seronegative and was one of the 352 seronegative cohort members. Every donor gave a peripheral blood sample, and the peripheral blood mononuclear cells from that sample were used for TCR beta sequencing. The Qiagen DNeasy Blood Extraction Kit was used to extract genomic DNA from the blood cell samples. CDR1 MNHEY and CDR2 SVGAGI were looked up in the germline V gene. The germline ends are 15 bases apart after V is trimmed by 10 bases and J by 0 bases. Including cysteine and phenylalanine, the CDR3 has 14 amino acids. The sequence is cut down to CDR3 DNA, 42 bases in frame from base 1.

The method was the immunoSEQ multiplex PCR assay. For the multiplex PCR, a mixture combining 60 forward primers for TCR Vbeta segments and 13 reverse primers for TCR Jbeta segments was used. Amplification of the CDR3 region of rearranged TCR beta genes was performed with a multiplex PCR assay on genomic DNA. Amplified TCR beta libraries were sequenced as 87-base-pair reads on the Illumina HiSeq System. In the authors' own workflow: In a later analysis, 80 million or so unique TCR beta chains were counted across the approximately 640 repertoires, and about 9.9 million of these chains were shared by at least two donors. Raw reads were error-corrected and collapsed into unique sequences with a nearest-neighbor algorithm that merged closely related sequences to remove PCR and sequencing errors. V, D and J gene segments were assigned by aligning CDR3 sequences to IMGT reference sequences. For a sequence to be retained, at least a six-nucleotide match to both a V gene segment and a J gene segment was required. Rearrangements were classified as productive when the CDR3 lacked stop codons and remained in frame with V and J, and all other rearrangements were classified as non-productive. Following IMGT convention, CDR3 was defined as the stretch from the second conserved V-encoded cysteine to the conserved J-encoded phenylalanine. The earlier analysis of some 600 of the donors excluded sequences that lacked an unambiguous match to a single V gene segment. An earlier analysis of about 600 of the donors called V segments functional above 56.7% productive rearrangements and segregating when the between-donor standard deviation exceeded 5%. A statistical classification framework was built to diagnose cytomegalovirus status from the catalog of TCR beta chain sequences. A later analysis assigned V and J genes by comparing TCR nucleotide sequences with IMGT/GENE-DB human TR gene sequences. In a later analysis, CDR3 sequences and most-parsimonious VDJ recombination scenarios were assigned using the TCRdist pipeline. A later analysis defined each TCR beta chain by its CDR3 amino acid sequence plus V-gene family, and excluded reads lacking a unique V-gene family. A later analysis removed 550 to 650 highly shared, low-generation-probability nucleotide sequences to deal with suspected cross-contamination and a sequencing artifact. In a later analysis, a clonal expansion index was calculated for each public chain from normalized within-repertoire ranks of inferred template counts. In a later analysis, generation probabilities were computed with a VDJ recombination model fitted to out-of-frame rearrangements, and the resulting probabilities were checked against IGoR. In a later analysis, TCR-TCR, TCR-HLA and TCR-CMV co-occurrence was scored with hypergeometric tests, and a repertoire-size bias correction was applied to TCR pairs. A later analysis estimated false discovery rates by permuting HLA or CMV assignments 20 times. In a later analysis, co-occurring TCRs were grouped with DBSCAN, and TCRdist sequence similarity was added when clustering was performed within HLA-allele-positive subsets. Repertoires with fewer than 30,000 or more than 120,000 public chains, plus five repertoires with anomalous nucleotide sharing, were excluded from co-occurrence clustering. This immuneACCESS table, as held by TCRdb, lists in-frame sequences with V and J called but not all clones. Of the missing ones, under half trace to an unresolved V gene in checked studies; the others have no known cause. V, J and clone size are those of that table, while D and trimming were read from the DNA. This sample is represented by fewer than 250,000 clones; about three quarters of them were singletons. Of the sample, 1.5% to 2% is held by the ten largest clones.

In this chain, TRBV6-5 is recombined with TRBJ1-1, with the D gene uncertain. Sequencing used PBMCs. The sequence came from a male donor in good health and CMV-seronegative. In nucleotides, the sequence is TGTGCCACCAGAGGAGGTTTTATGAACACTGAAGCTTTCTTT. It encodes CATRGGFMNTEAFF.